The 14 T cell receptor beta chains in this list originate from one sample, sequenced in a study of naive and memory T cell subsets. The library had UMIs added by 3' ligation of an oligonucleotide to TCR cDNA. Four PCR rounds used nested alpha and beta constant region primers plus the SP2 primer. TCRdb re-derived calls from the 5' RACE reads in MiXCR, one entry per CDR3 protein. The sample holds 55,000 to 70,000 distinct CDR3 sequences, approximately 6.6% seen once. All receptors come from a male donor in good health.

CDR3 nucleotides: TGTGCCAGCAGTTCTACGCGGGAGGGCCTGGAGACCCAGTACTTC. Amino acids: CASSSTREGLETQYF. The rearrangement links TRBV9 to TRBJ2-5; 9 bases align to TRBD2. The ends lost 5 bases at V and 5 bases at J; junction bases unmatched: 10. CDR1 SGDLS and CDR2 YYNGEE come from the germline V gene. The CDR3 runs 15 residues.

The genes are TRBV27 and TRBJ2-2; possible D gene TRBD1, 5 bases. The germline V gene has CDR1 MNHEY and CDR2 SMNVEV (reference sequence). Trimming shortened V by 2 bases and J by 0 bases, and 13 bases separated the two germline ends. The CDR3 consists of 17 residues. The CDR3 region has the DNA TGTGCCAGCAGTTTAAGGGGTGGTGCAGCGAACACCGGGGAGCTGTTTTTT. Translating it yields CASSLRGGAANTGELFF.

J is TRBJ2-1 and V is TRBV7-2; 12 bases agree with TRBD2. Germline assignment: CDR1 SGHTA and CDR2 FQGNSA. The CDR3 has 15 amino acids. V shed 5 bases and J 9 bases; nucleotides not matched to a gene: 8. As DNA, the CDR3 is TGTGCCAGCAGCCCTCGGACTAGCGGGGTTTGTGAGCAGTTCTTC. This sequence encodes CASSPRTSGVCEQFF.

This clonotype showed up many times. The CDR3 bases are TGCGCCAGCAGCTTGGAGGGGGGGAGCGAGCAGTACTTC. Amino acid sequence: CASSLEGGSEQYF. This chain connects TRBV5-1 to TRBJ2-7; possibly TRBD2 for D (7 bases). This CDR3 has 13 amino acids. V gave up 0 bases and J gave up 6 bases, with 10 bases separating them. From germline, CDR1 is SGHRS and CDR2 YFSETQ.

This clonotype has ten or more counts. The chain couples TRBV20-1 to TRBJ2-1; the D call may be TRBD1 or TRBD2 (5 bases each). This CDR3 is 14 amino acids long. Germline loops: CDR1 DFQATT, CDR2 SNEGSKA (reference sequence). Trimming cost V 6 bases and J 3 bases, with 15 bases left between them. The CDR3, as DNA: TGCAGTGCCGACAAGAGGGGCGGCTACAATGAGCAGTTCTTC. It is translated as CSADKRGGYNEQFF.

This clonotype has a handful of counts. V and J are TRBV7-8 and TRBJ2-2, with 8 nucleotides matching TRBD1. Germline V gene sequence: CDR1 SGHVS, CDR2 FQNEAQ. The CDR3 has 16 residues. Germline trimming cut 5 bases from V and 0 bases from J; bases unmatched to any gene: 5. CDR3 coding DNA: TGTGCCAGCAGCCGACAGGGGCTCACGAACACCGGGGAGCTGTTTTTT. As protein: CASSRQGLTNTGELFF. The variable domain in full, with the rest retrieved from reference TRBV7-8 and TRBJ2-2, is GAGVSQSPRYKVAKRGQDVALRCDPISGHVSLFWYQQALGQGPEFLTYFQNEAQLDKSGLPSDRFFAERPEGSVSTLKIQRTQQEDSAVYLCASSRQGLTNTGELFFGEGSRLTVL.

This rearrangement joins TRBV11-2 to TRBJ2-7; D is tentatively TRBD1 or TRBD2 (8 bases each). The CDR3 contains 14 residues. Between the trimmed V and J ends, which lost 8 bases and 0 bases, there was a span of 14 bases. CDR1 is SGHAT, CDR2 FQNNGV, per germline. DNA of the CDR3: TGTGCCAGCCCGGGGGGGACAGGCTCCTACGAGCAGTACTTC. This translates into CASPGGTGSYEQYF.

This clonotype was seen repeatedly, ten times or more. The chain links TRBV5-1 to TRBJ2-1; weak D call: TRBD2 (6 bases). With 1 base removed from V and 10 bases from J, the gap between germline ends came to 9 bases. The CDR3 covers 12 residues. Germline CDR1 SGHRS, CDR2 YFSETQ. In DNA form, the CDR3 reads TGCGCCAGCAGCTTGCGCGGGGACGAGCAGTTCTTC. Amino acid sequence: CASSLRGDEQFF.

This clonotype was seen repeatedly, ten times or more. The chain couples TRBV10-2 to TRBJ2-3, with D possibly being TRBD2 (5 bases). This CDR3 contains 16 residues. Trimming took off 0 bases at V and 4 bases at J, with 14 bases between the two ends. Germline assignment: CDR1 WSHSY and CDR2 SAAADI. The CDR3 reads CASSESMGELPDTQYF. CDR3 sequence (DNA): TGCGCCAGCAGTGAGTCTATGGGAGAACTGCCAGATACGCAGTATTTT.

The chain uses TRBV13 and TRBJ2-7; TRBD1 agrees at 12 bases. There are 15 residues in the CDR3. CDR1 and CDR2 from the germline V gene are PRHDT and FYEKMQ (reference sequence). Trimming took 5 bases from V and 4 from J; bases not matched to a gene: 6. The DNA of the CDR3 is TGTGCCAGCAGCATCGGGACAGGGGGCGAATACGAGCAGTACTTC. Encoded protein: CASSIGTGGEYEQYF.

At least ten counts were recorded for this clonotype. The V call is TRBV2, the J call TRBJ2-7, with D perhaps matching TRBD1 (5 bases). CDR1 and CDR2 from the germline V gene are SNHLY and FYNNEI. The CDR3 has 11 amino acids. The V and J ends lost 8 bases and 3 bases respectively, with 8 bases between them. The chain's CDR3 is CASGQGYEQYF. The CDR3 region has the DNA TGTGCCAGCGGGCAGGGCTACGAGCAGTACTTC. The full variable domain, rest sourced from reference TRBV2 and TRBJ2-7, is EPEVTQTPSHQVTQMGQEVILRCVPISNHLYFYWYRQILGQKVEFLVSFYNNEISEKSEIFDDQFSVERPDGSNFTLKIRSTKLEDSAMYFCASGQGYEQYFGPGTRLTVT.

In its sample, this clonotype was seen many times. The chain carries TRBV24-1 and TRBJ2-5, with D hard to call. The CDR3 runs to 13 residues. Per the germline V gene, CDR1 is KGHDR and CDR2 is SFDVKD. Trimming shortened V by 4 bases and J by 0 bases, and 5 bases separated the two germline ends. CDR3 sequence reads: CATSDLNQETQYF. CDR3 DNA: TGTGCCACCAGTGACCTAAACCAAGAGACCCAGTACTTC.

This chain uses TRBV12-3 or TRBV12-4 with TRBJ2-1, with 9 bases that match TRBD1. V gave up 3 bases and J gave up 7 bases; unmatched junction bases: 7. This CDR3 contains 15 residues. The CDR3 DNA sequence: TGTGCCAGCAGTTTGGAACAGGGGGCGAGGAATGAGCAGTTCTTC. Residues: CASSLEQGARNEQFF.

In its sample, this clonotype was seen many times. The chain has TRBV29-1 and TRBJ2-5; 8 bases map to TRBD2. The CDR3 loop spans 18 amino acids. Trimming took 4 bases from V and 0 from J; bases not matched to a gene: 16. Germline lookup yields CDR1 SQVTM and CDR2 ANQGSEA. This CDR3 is CSVGRNYGTRRYQETQYF. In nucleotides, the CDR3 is TGCAGCGTTGGCCGCAACTACGGGACTAGAAGGTACCAAGAGACCCAGTACTTC.